Presented here are 31 T cell receptor beta chains from one specimen sequenced in a study of Ad26.COV2.S vaccination and SARS-CoV-2 variants. The data were produced by immunoSEQ multiplex PCR, yet TCRdb's version contains in-frame clones alone and is incomplete. The data show 500,000 or so clones, approximately 89% seen once. The treatment denotes: some 20 received Ad26.COV2.S at low or high dose, single or two shots; roughly five received placebo; per-sample allocation not given. Samples came from day 63 after the first vaccine or placebo injection. The source was peripheral blood, collected in a trial of Ad26.COV2.S vaccine versus placebo. Receptors originate from a person between 18 and 65 years old who received the Ad26.COV2.S COVID-19 vaccine or a placebo.

This chain connects TRBV7-9 to TRBJ1-6; D remains unclear. Trimming stripped 5 bases from V and 3 bases from J, with 17 bases between. Germline V lookup: CDR1 SEHNR, CDR2 FQNEAQ (reference sequence). This CDR3 has 17 residues. The CDR3 loop reads CASSAGQPRGYNSPLHF. The DNA for the CDR3 is TGTGCCAGCAGCGCCGGGCAACCCCGGGGCTATAATTCACCCCTCCACTTT.

With regard to this clone: The same CDR3 arises from other DNA sequences in this sample as well. The chain combines TRBV5-4 with TRBJ1-2; D possibly corresponds to TRBD1 (6 bases). The CDR3 is 13 amino acids. CDR1 is SGHNT and CDR2 is YYREEE in the germline V gene (reference sequence). The V gene lost 0 bases and the J gene lost 4 bases, with 7 bases spanning the gap. CDR3 coding DNA: TGTGCCAGCAGCTTGGACAGGGCCTATGGCTACACCTTC. This sequence encodes CASSLDRAYGYTF.

There are a few counts of this clone. The rearrangement joins TRBV5-1 to TRBJ2-7; D possibly corresponds to TRBD2 (5 bases). V was pared by 0 bases and J by 4 bases, with 11 bases between. The germline V gene has CDR1 SGHRS and CDR2 YFSETQ. CDR3 size: 14 residues. The CDR3 DNA reads as TGCGCCAGCAGCTTGGGGGTTACGGGGTACGAGCAGTACTTC. It specifies CASSLGVTGYEQYF.

The V gene is TRBV5-1, the J gene TRBJ2-3; 11 nucleotides agree with TRBD1. The CDR3 runs to 16 residues. Germline lookup yields CDR1 SGHRS and CDR2 YFSETQ. The V gene end was trimmed by 4 bases and the J gene end by 2 bases; junction bases not matched to a gene: 6. The CDR3 bases are TGCGCCAGCAGCCTAGGGACAGGGGGTTTCACAGATACGCAGTATTTT. Its protein product is CASSLGTGGFTDTQYF.

CDR3 sequence: CASSYSLQVNYGYTF. CDR3 bases: TGTGCCAGCAGTTACAGCCTACAGGTTAACTATGGCTACACCTTC. The chain employs TRBV6-5 and TRBJ1-2; maybe TRBD1 (5 bases). Looked up from germline, CDR1 is MNHEY and CDR2 is SVGAGI. The length of the CDR3 is 15 residues. V gave up 2 bases and J gave up 1 base, with 11 bases separating them.

V and J are TRBV19 and TRBJ2-1; D uncertain. The CDR3 runs to 14 residues. V shed 5 bases and J shed 1 base, with 9 bases lying between them. Looked up from germline, CDR1 is LNHDA and CDR2 is SQIVND (reference sequence). The CDR3 protein is CASSVAGSYNEQFF. CDR3 nucleotides: TGTGCCAGTAGTGTGGCTGGTTCCTACAATGAGCAGTTCTTC.

V gene TRBV10-3 combines with J gene TRBJ1-2; unclear D gene. This CDR3 spans 16 amino acids. Germline-derived CDR1 and CDR2 are ENHRY and SYGVKD. V lost 2 bases and J 8 bases, leaving 21 bases between the germline ends. CDR3 protein: CAISEVGRISHRGYTF. The CDR3 region has the DNA TGTGCCATCAGTGAGGTCGGAAGGATCAGTCATCGAGGCTACACCTTC.

The chain employs TRBV4-2 and TRBJ2-1, with a tentative D call TRBD2 (6 bases). Trimming stripped 4 bases from V and 1 base from J, with 14 bases between. Looked up from germline, CDR1 is LGHNA and CDR2 is YNFKEQ. The CDR3 loop spans 16 amino acids. CDR3 coding DNA: TGTGCCAGCAGCCCTGTTTGGGAGGAGTCCTACAATGAGCAGTTCTTC. This encodes CASSPVWEESYNEQFF.

The chain couples TRBV7-3 to TRBJ1-2; D is undetermined. V was trimmed by 5 bases and J by 6 bases, leaving 13 bases between them. The length of the CDR3 is 13 residues. In germline, CDR1 is SGHTA, CDR2 FQGTGA. CDR3 in amino acids: CASSARPGNGYTF. The CDR3 DNA is TGTGCCAGCAGCGCTCGGCCTGGGAATGGCTACACCTTC. The entire variable domain, with the rest obtained from reference TRBV7-3 and TRBJ1-2, is as follows: GAGVSQTPSNKVTEKGKYVELRCDPISGHTALYWYRQSLGQGPEFLIYFQGTGAADDSGLPNDRFFAVRPEGSVSTLKIQRTERGDSAVYLCASSARPGNGYTFGSGTRLTVV.

The chain has TRBV27 and TRBJ2-2; 10 bases are a match to TRBD1. The germline V gene has CDR1 MNHEY and CDR2 SMNVEV (reference sequence). Trimming at V came to 1 base and at J to 2 bases, leaving 1 base not matched to a gene. This CDR3 contains 16 residues. The CDR3 nucleotides read TGTGCCAGCAGTTTATGGACAGGGGGAAACACCGGGGAGCTGTTTTTT. It yields the protein CASSLWTGGNTGELFF.

The chain combines TRBV9 with TRBJ1-1, with 11 positions matching TRBD1. The CDR3 spans 15 residues. Unmatched junction bases numbered 7, after V lost 3 bases and J lost 6 bases. Germline V gene lookup returns CDR1 SGDLS and CDR2 YYNGEE. Written as DNA, the CDR3 is TGTGCCAGCAGCGACTCGGGACAGGGGGTCGCTGAAGCTTTCTTT. Translating gives CASSDSGQGVAEAFF.

The chain combines TRBV28 with TRBJ2-7; possible D gene TRBD1, 6 bases. Looked up from germline, CDR1 is MDHEN and CDR2 is SYDVKM. The CDR3 runs to 15 residues. The V and J ends lost 5 bases and 2 bases respectively, with 16 bases between them. The CDR3 sequence is CASSRYRVIAYEQYF. CDR3 DNA: TGTGCCAGCAGTCGGTACAGGGTAATAGCCTACGAGCAGTACTTC.

The genes are TRBV7-2 and TRBJ2-7, with a tentative D call TRBD2 (5 bases). This CDR3 is built from 13 residues. Trimming cost V 5 bases and J 3 bases, with 11 bases left between them. Germline V gene lookup returns CDR1 SGHTA and CDR2 FQGNSA. The CDR3 spells CASSKDLNYEQYF. DNA of the CDR3: TGTGCCAGCAGCAAGGACTTGAACTACGAGCAGTACTTC.

The rearrangement links TRBV30 to TRBJ2-1; TRBD2 aligns across 7 bases. The CDR3 covers 14 residues. Germline V gene data show CDR1 as GTSNPN and CDR2 as SVGIG (reference sequence). V lost 4 bases, J lost 9 bases, and 12 bases stayed unmatched. In DNA, the CDR3 is TGTGCCTGGAATGTGGCACCCAGGGAGGGTGAGCAGTTCTTC. This sequence encodes CAWNVAPREGEQFF.

J is TRBJ1-2 and V is TRBV7-2; D might be TRBD1 (5 bases). V lost 5 bases, J lost 0 bases, and 16 bases lay in between. The CDR3 totals 16 residues. In germline, CDR1 is SGHTA, CDR2 FQGNSA. The DNA of the CDR3 is TGTGCCAGCAGCCCCCAGGGTGGCTTGTCTAACTATGGCTACACCTTC. Translation: CASSPQGGLSNYGYTF. The full variable domain, rest sourced from reference TRBV7-2 and TRBJ1-2, is GAGVSQSPSNKVTEKGKDVELRCDPISGHTALYWYRQSLGQGLEFLIYFQGNSAPDKSGLPSDRFSAERTGGSVSTLTIQRTQQEDSAVYLCASSPQGGLSNYGYTFGSGTRLTVV.

This clone was detected once. This sequence joins TRBV30 and TRBJ1-2; TRBD1 matches at 8 bases. The ends lost 2 bases at V and 4 bases at J; junction bases unmatched: 9. The CDR3 extends over 15 amino acids. Germline lookup yields CDR1 GTSNPN and CDR2 SVGIG (reference sequence). The CDR3 DNA reads as TGTGCCTGGAGTACCCCTGTGACAGGGGTCTATGGCTACACCTTC. Translation gives CAWSTPVTGVYGYTF.

This chain joins TRBV7-7 and TRBJ2-4; D is uncertain. The CDR3 has 13 amino acids. Germline V gene data show CDR1 as SSHAT and CDR2 as FNYEAQ (reference sequence). Trimming took off 5 bases at V and 6 bases at J, with 11 bases between the two ends. DNA of the CDR3: TGTGCCAGCAGCCTTAGCCCGGGAAACATTCAGTACTTC. Its protein is CASSLSPGNIQYF. The full variable domain, in which reference TRBV7-7 and TRBJ2-4 provide the parts outside the CDR3, is GAGVSQSPRYKVTKRGQDVTLRCDPISSHATLYWYQQALGQGPEFLTYFNYEAQPDKSGLPSDRFSAERPEGSISTLTIQRTEQRDSAMYRCASSLSPGNIQYFGAGTRLSVL.

The rearrangement uses TRBV12-3 or TRBV12-4 and TRBJ2-7; D call uncertain. The CDR3 extends over 13 amino acids. Trimming removed 1 base at V and 2 bases at J, with 6 bases between. The CDR3 region has the DNA TGTGCCAGCAGTTTAGGCCGAGCCTACGAGCAGTACTTC. It encodes CASSLGRAYEQYF.

This clone was seen once. The DNA for the CDR3 is TGTGCCAGCAGCCCACAGACAGGAGCGAGCACAGATACGCAGTATTTT. Residues: CASSPQTGASTDTQYF. The chain uses TRBV7-9 and TRBJ2-3; D may be TRBD1 (6 bases). Trimming shortened V by 5 bases and J by 0 bases, and 15 bases separated the two germline ends. Germline lookup yields CDR1 SEHNR and CDR2 FQNEAQ (reference sequence). This CDR3 comprises 16 residues.

In the case of this clone: The junction shows a germline mismatch at one end, possibly a read error. The chain is built from TRBV6-1 and TRBJ2-7, with 7 nucleotides matching TRBD1. This CDR3 has 15 amino acids. Germline-derived CDR1 and CDR2 are MNHNS and SASEGT. The DNA of the CDR3 is TGTGCCAGCAGTAAAGCGGTGGCAGGGGGCTACGAGCAGTACTTC. Translating it yields CASSKAVAGGYEQYF.

The rearrangement joins TRBV7-2 to TRBJ1-2; 10 bases agree with TRBD1. V lost 2 bases and J lost 4; bases outside the gene matches: 10. This CDR3 comprises 17 residues. Germline lookup yields CDR1 SGHTA and CDR2 FQGNSA. The CDR3 region has the DNA TGTGCCAGCAGCTTATCCCTCTGGGACAGGGGCGGCTATGGCTACACCTTC. Amino acid sequence: CASSLSLWDRGGYGYTF.

This chain links TRBV28 with TRBJ2-5, with no clear D. In germline, CDR1 is MDHEN, CDR2 SYDVKM. V dropped 5 bases and J dropped 0 bases, with 13 bases sitting between them. This CDR3 spans 15 amino acids. The DNA of the CDR3 is TGTGCCAGCAGTCAACCGGATACGTACCAAGAGACCCAGTACTTC. As protein: CASSQPDTYQETQYF. Variable domain in full (rest from reference TRBV28 and TRBJ2-5): DVKVTQSSRYLVKRTGEKVFLECVQDMDHENMFWYRQDPGLGLRLIYFSYDVKMKEKGDIPEGYSVSREKKERFSLILESASTNQTSMYLCASSQPDTYQETQYFGPGTRLLVL.

The chain carries TRBV6-5 and TRBJ1-5; 7 nucleotides agree with TRBD1. The J segment lost 5 bases and the V segment lost 6 bases, leaving 10 bases of the junction unmatched. The CDR3 runs to 15 residues. Germline V CDR1 and CDR2: MNHEY, SVGAGI. The CDR3: CASSPLGGQHQPQHF. The CDR3 nucleotides are TGTGCCAGCAGCCCGCTAGGGGGACAGCATCAGCCCCAGCATTTT.

This chain uses TRBV14 with TRBJ1-4, with D possibly being TRBD1 (5 bases). Germline values: CDR1 SGHDN, CDR2 FVKESK. The length of the CDR3 is 15 residues. Trimming pared 1 base from V and 3 bases from J, leaving 9 bases between. The CDR3 DNA follows: TGTGCCAGCAGCCAAGTGGGGGTGGCTAATGAAAAACTGTTTTTT. Protein product: CASSQVGVANEKLFF.

The genes are TRBV14 and TRBJ1-5, with D tentatively TRBD1 (6 bases). This CDR3 spans 13 amino acids. Trimming took off 5 bases at V and 9 bases at J, with 14 bases between the two ends. Germline CDR1 is SGHDN and CDR2 is FVKESK. The CDR3: CASSIRTEAPQHF. For the CDR3, the DNA is TGTGCCAGCAGCATCCGGACAGAAGCGCCCCAGCATTTT.

The chain uses TRBV6-5 and TRBJ1-1; D is undetermined. This CDR3 contains 12 residues. The germline V gene encodes CDR1 MNHEY and CDR2 SVGAGI. V was cut by 6 bases and J by 1 base, with 6 bases left in between. CDR3 sequence: CASRRANTEAFF. CDR3 DNA sequence: TGTGCCAGCAGGCGGGCGAACACTGAAGCTTTCTTT.

The V call is TRBV6-5, the J call TRBJ2-1; D not resolved. There are 12 residues in the CDR3. Germline V gene lookup returns CDR1 MNHEY and CDR2 SVGAGI. Trimming removed 8 bases at V and 6 bases at J, with 11 bases between. CDR3 loop: CASVLVRNEQFF. The DNA for the CDR3 is TGTGCCAGCGTACTGGTCCGCAATGAGCAGTTCTTC.

This chain connects TRBV6-2 or TRBV6-3 to TRBJ1-5; D remains unclear. Trimming cost V 4 bases and J 6 bases, with 10 bases left between them. Per the germline V gene, CDR1 is MNHEY and CDR2 is SVGEGT. This CDR3 has 13 amino acids. The CDR3 region has the DNA TGTGCCAGCAGTTCCCCTCCAAGTCAGCCCCAGCATTTT. It codes for CASSSPPSQPQHF.

This chain uses TRBV13 with TRBJ2-2, with 7 bases aligning to TRBD1. Germline CDR1 reads PRHDT; CDR2 reads FYEKMQ (reference sequence). This CDR3 contains 15 residues. After removal of 5 bases from V and 6 bases from J, the junction contained 9 bases not matched to a gene. The CDR3 bases are TGTGCCAGCAGCACCTCAGGGGGAGTAGCCGGGGAGCTGTTTTTT. Amino acid sequence: CASSTSGGVAGELFF.

CDR3 protein: CASSLQAQGEQYF. As DNA, the CDR3 is TGTGCCAGCAGCTTGCAGGCCCAGGGCGAGCAGTACTTC. The V gene is TRBV11-3, the J gene TRBJ2-7, with a weak D call TRBD1 (5 bases). CDR1 and CDR2 from the germline V gene are SGHNT and YENEEA. The CDR3 is 13 residues long. The germline V and J ends were trimmed by 3 bases and 6 bases, with 12 bases remaining between them.

The gene calls are TRBV15 and TRBJ1-1; maybe TRBD1 (5 bases). V lost 7 bases and J lost 0, with 18 bases in between. There are 16 residues in the CDR3. CDR1 is LNHNV, CDR2 YYDKDF, per germline (reference sequence). CDR3 DNA sequence: TGTGCCACCACAGTATCGGGAGACAGCCTGAACACTGAAGCTTTCTTT. Translating it yields CATTVSGDSLNTEAFF.